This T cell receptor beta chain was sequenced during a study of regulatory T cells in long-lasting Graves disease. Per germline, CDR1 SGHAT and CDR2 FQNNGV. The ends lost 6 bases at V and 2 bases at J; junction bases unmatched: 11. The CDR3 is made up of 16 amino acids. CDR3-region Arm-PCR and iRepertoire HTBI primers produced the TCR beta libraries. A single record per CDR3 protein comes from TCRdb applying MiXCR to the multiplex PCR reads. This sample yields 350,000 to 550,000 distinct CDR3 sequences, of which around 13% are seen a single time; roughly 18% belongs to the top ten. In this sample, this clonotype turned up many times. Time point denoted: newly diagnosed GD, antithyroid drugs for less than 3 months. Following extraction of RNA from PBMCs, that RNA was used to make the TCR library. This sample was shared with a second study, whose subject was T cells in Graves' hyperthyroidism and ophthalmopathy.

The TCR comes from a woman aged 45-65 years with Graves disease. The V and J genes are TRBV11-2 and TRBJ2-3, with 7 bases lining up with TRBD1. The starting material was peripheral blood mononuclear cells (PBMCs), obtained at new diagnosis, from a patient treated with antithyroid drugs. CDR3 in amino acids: CASRSTGTFLTDTQYF. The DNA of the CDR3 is TGTGCCAGCAGATCGACAGGGACCTTCCTCACAGATACGCAGTATTTT.